This TCR beta chain was recorded in a study of Ad26.COV2.S vaccination and SARS-CoV-2 variants. The table came from immunoSEQ multiplex PCR; TCRdb's copy has only in-frame clones and leaves some out. The table has 350,000 to 500,000 clones, 80% to 95% seen once. Treatment described: around 19 received Ad26.COV2.S at low or high dose, single or two shots; about five received placebo; per-sample allocation not given. The investigators took samples on day 63 after the first vaccine or placebo injection. The specimen was peripheral blood, collected in a trial of Ad26.COV2.S vaccine versus placebo. This receptor was identified in a person aged 18-60 years who received the Ad26.COV2.S COVID-19 vaccine or a placebo.

This CDR3 reads CASKASGSGNTIYF. The CDR3 nucleotides are TGTGCCAGCAAGGCTTCTGGTTCTGGAAACACCATATATTTT. V usage is TRBV6-5 and J usage is TRBJ1-3; D is ambiguous. Per germline, CDR1 MNHEY and CDR2 SVGAGI. The CDR3 length is 14 residues. V was clipped by 7 bases and J by 1 base, with 11 bases between them.